This entry lists 17 T cell receptor beta chains sequenced from one sample in a study of shared clonotypes between healthy human individuals. Cells designated naive CD8 were CD45RO-negative and were positively selected for CCR7, with terminally differentiated effector memory CD45RA+ cells excluded. TCRdb's table, derived via immunoSEQ multiplex PCR, lists solely in-frame clones and lacks some. The repertoire consists of 660,000 or so clones, with approximately 96% occurring once and the leading ten covering less than 0.12%. Source material: naive CD8+ T cells sorted from blood. These TCRs come from a woman between 25 and 40 years old in good health.

V usage is TRBV9 and J usage is TRBJ1-2; D may be TRBD1 (6 bases). The germline V gene has CDR1 SGDLS and CDR2 YYNGEE. V was clipped by 3 bases and J by 4 bases, with 16 bases between them. CDR3 length: 15 residues. The chain's CDR3 is CASSGYRVASYGYTF. The DNA of the CDR3 is TGTGCCAGCAGCGGGTACAGGGTTGCGTCCTATGGCTACACCTTC.

The genes are TRBV27 and TRBJ2-7; TRBD1 agrees at 9 bases. The CDR3 is 15 residues long. Trimming at V came to 0 bases and at J to 4 bases, leaving 4 bases not matched to a gene. Germline assignment: CDR1 MNHEY and CDR2 SMNVEV (reference sequence). The DNA for the CDR3 is TGTGCCAGCAGTTTATCGGGACAGGGTTTGTACGAGCAGTACTTC. It codes for CASSLSGQGLYEQYF.

The chain employs TRBV28 and TRBJ1-2; the match to TRBD1 covers 9 bases. With 8 bases clipped from V and 12 bases from J, the junction kept 16 bases outside the gene matches. The CDR3 covers 14 residues. The germline V gene has CDR1 MDHEN and CDR2 SYDVKM. The CDR3 spells CASVGLRDRVLHTF. The CDR3 DNA reads as TGTGCCAGCGTTGGACTCCGGGACAGGGTCTTGCACACCTTC.

The rearrangement links TRBV11-2 to TRBJ2-7, with unresolved D. Trimming removed 3 bases from V and 0 bases from J, with 6 bases in between. CDR3 size: 13 residues. CDR1 is SGHAT and CDR2 is FQNNGV in the germline V gene. CDR3 amino acids: CASSFFTSYEQYF. The CDR3, as DNA: TGTGCCAGCAGCTTTTTCACCTCCTACGAGCAGTACTTC.

V and J are TRBV21-1 and TRBJ1-1. TRBV21-1 is a pseudogene locus. This CDR3 comprises 16 residues. The CDR3 sequence is CASSKTVGDANTEAFF. CDR3 nucleotide sequence: TGTGCCAGCAGCAAAACTGTAGGGGACGCGAACACTGAAGCTTTCTTT.

The V call is TRBV6-1, the J call TRBJ2-7; the match to TRBD2 covers 14 bases. The length of the CDR3 is 14 residues. Germline trimming cut 8 bases from V and 3 bases from J; bases unmatched to any gene: 3. Germline V gene data show CDR1 as MNHNS and CDR2 as SASEGT. The DNA of the CDR3 is TGTGCCAGCCGACTAGCGGGAGGGGGCTACGAGCAGTACTTC. As protein: CASRLAGGGYEQYF.

This clone was observed a single time. The CDR3 region is CASSLGGQGAIYEQYF. In DNA, the CDR3 is TGTGCCAGCAGCTTAGGGGGACAGGGGGCGATCTACGAGCAGTACTTC. J is TRBJ2-7 and V is TRBV13, with 12 bases aligning to TRBD1. CDR3 length: 16 residues. After removal of 0 bases from V and 3 bases from J, the junction contained 3 bases not matched to a gene. Germline values: CDR1 PRHDT, CDR2 FYEKMQ (reference sequence).

CDR3: CASSQGPGALLGMIRHYGYTF. The CDR3 bases are TGTGCCAGCAGCCAAGGGCCAGGGGCCCTATTAGGAATGATTCGACACTATGGCTACACCTTC. The chain couples TRBV4-2 to TRBJ1-2; possible D gene TRBD1, 6 bases. Trimming cost V 1 base and J 3 bases, with 30 bases left between them. CDR3 size: 21 residues. CDR1 and CDR2 from the germline V gene are LGHNA and YNFKEQ.

V usage is TRBV11-2 and J usage is TRBJ1-2; 7 bases align to TRBD1. The ends lost 4 bases at V and 2 bases at J; junction bases unmatched: 7. Germline values: CDR1 SGHAT, CDR2 FQNNGV. This CDR3 is built from 15 residues. CDR3 nucleotide sequence: TGTGCCAGCAGCTCCCAGGGGGGGCTGAACTATGGCTACACCTTC. Translating gives CASSSQGGLNYGYTF.

This chain links TRBV11-2 with TRBJ2-3, with D unresolved. V gave up 2 bases and J gave up 2 bases, with 14 bases separating them. This CDR3 is 16 amino acids long. CDR1 and CDR2 (germline): SGHAT, FQNNGV. Here the CDR3 reads CASSLLQNPTTDTQYF. The DNA of the CDR3 is TGTGCCAGCAGCTTACTCCAGAACCCTACCACAGATACGCAGTATTTT.

This chain joins TRBV13 and TRBJ1-2; unclear D gene. The germline V gene encodes CDR1 PRHDT and CDR2 FYEKMQ (reference sequence). The CDR3 totals 14 residues. Trimming cost V 2 bases and J 2 bases, with 9 bases left between them. CDR3 sequence (DNA): TGTGCCAGCAGCTTACGTGACTTAAACTATGGCTACACCTTC. Its translation: CASSLRDLNYGYTF.

The chain combines TRBV28 with TRBJ2-3; D unresolved. In germline, CDR1 is MDHEN, CDR2 SYDVKM. The length of the CDR3 is 12 residues. The V end lost 9 bases, the J end lost 1 base, and 8 bases lay between the germline ends. The CDR3 here is CASNGGTDTQYF. The CDR3 bases are TGTGCCAGTAATGGTGGCACAGATACGCAGTATTTT.

This clone is a singleton in its sample. The chain has TRBV27 and TRBJ2-3, with a tentative D call TRBD1 (6 bases). V was cut by 5 bases and J by 2 bases, with 14 bases left in between. This CDR3 region has 15 residues. Germline loops: CDR1 MNHEY, CDR2 SMNVEV (reference sequence). CDR3 coding DNA: TGTGCCAGCAGTCCCTTTACAGGGCCCACAGATACGCAGTATTTT. It translates to CASSPFTGPTDTQYF.

V usage is TRBV27 and J usage is TRBJ1-1, with D perhaps TRBD1 (5 bases). The CDR3 extends over 14 amino acids. Germline-derived CDR1 and CDR2 are MNHEY and SMNVEV (reference sequence). V was pared by 1 base and J by 8 bases, with 14 bases between. In DNA form, the CDR3 reads TGTGCCAGCAGTTTATACCTTGGACAAAACGAAGCTTTCTTT. Its protein is CASSLYLGQNEAFF.

This clone appeared a single time. Other DNA sequences in this sample translate to the same CDR3. The CDR3 DNA reads as TGTGCCAGTAGTCTCGGGACTAGCGGTTACAATGAGCAGTTCTTC. Translated, it gives CASSLGTSGYNEQFF. The V gene is TRBV19, the J gene TRBJ2-1, with 11 bases identical to TRBD2. The germline V gene encodes CDR1 LNHDA and CDR2 SQIVND (reference sequence). There are 15 residues in the CDR3. Trimming took 5 bases from V and 4 from J; bases not matched to a gene: 4.

Worth noting for this clone: This specimen includes other DNA sequences encoding the same CDR3. The chain recombines TRBV4-1 with TRBJ1-1, with D unclear. This CDR3 contains 13 residues. Germline assignment: CDR1 MGHRA and CDR2 YSYEKL. Trimming left V 2 bases short and J 1 base short, with 5 bases between. Here the CDR3 DNA reads TGCGCCAGCAGCCAAAGACGGAACACTGAAGCTTTCTTT. Translating it yields CASSQRRNTEAFF.

The V gene is TRBV6-5, the J gene TRBJ1-4, with 8 bases that match TRBD1. V shed 6 bases and J 4 bases; nucleotides not matched to a gene: 7. The CDR3 has 15 residues. Germline V CDR1 and CDR2: MNHEY, SVGAGI. CDR3 protein: CASRWTGNDNEKLFF. CDR3 DNA: TGTGCCAGCAGATGGACAGGGAACGATAATGAAAAACTGTTTTTT.